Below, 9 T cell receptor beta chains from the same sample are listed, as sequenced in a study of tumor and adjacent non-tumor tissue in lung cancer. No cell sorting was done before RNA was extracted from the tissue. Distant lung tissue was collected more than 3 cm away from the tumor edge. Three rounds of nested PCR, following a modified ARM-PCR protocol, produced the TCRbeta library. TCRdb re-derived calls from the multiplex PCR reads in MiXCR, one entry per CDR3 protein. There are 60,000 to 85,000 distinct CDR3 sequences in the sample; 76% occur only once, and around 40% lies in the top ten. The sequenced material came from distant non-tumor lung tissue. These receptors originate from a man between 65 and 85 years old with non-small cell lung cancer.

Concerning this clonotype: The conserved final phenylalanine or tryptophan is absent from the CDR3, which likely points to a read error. In nucleotides, the CDR3 is TGCAGTGCTAGGCGGGGGGGTCATGGTTACTCTGGGGTCAACGTACTGACTTAC. It specifies CSARRGGHGYSGVNVLTY. V usage is TRBV20-1 and J usage is TRBJ2-6; TRBD2 aligns across 9 bases. Germline V gene sequence: CDR1 DFQATT, CDR2 SNEGSKA (reference sequence). CDR3 size: 18 residues.

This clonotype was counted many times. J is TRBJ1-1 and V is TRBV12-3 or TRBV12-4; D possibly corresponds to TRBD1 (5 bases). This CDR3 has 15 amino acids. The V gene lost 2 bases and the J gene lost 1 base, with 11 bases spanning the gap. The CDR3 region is CASSLSGSGNTEAFF. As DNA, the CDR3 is TGTGCCAGCAGTTTATCAGGGTCGGGGAACACTGAAGCTTTCTTT.

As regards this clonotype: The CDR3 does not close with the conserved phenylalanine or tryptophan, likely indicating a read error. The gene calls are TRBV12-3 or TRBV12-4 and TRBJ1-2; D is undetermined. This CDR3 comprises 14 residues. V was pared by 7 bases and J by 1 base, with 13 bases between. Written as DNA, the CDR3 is TGTGCCAGCACAAAGAGAAATTTTAACTATGGCTACACCATC. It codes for CASTKRNFNYGYTI.

The CDR3 is CSVNSGQGSYGHTF. The CDR3 coding sequence is TGCAGCGTTAATTCGGGACAGGGTTCGTACGGCCACACCTTC. The rearrangement uses TRBV29-1 and TRBJ1-2; TRBD1 matches 9 bases. J lost 12 bases, V lost 5 bases, and 16 bases had no gene match. CDR1 and CDR2 (germline): SQVTM, ANQGSEA. CDR3 length equals 14 residues.

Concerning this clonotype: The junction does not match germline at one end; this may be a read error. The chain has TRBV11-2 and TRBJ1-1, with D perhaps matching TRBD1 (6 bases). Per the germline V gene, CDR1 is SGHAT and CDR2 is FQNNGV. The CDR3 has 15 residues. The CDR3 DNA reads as TGTGTCAGCAGCCCCCCCAACATTGGGGGCACTGAGGCTTTCTTT. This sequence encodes CVSSPPNIGGTEAFF.

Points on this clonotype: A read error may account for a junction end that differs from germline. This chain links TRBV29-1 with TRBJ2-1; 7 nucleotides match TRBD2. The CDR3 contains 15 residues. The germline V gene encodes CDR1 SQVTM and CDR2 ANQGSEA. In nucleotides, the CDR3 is TGCAACGTATTAGGACTTGCGGGAGCGAACAATGGGCAGTTCTTC. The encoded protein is CNVLGLAGANNGQFF.

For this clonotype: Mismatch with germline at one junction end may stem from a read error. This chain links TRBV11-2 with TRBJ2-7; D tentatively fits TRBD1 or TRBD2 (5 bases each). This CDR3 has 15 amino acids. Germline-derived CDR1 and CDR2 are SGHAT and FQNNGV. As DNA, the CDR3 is TGCGCCAGCAGCTTAGATGGACGGGGCAGGTACGACCAGTACTTC. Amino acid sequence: CASSLDGRGRYDQYF.

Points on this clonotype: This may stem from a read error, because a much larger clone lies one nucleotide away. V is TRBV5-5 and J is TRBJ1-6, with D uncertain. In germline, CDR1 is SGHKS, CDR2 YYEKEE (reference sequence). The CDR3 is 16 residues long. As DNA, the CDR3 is TGTGCCAGCAGCCCGGTCGCTCAAAACTATAATTCACCCATCCACTTT. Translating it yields CASSPVAQNYNSPIHF.

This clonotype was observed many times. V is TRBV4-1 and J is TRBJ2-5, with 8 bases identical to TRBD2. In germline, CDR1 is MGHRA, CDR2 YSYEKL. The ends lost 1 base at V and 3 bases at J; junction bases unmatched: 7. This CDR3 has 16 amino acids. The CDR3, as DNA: TGCGCCAGCAGCCAAGTCCTAGCGGGTGAGGAAGAGACCCAGTACTTC. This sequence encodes CASSQVLAGEEETQYF.